This TCR beta chain is from a study of cytomegalovirus exposure and HLA in healthy donors. Findings and limits, study-wide: Among immune exposure information, only CMV serostatus was available. Another analysis was done later, and it associated over 15,000 TCR beta sequences with HLA alleles at 0.05 false discovery rate.

This clone has a single count. What it recognizes is unknown. The CDR3 totals 17 residues. The V and J ends lost 2 bases and 4 bases respectively, with 20 bases between them. Per germline, CDR1 SGDLS and CDR2 YYNGEE. 13 Jbeta primers and 60 Vbeta primers were used for the PCR. TCRdb keeps only in-frame clones here, not all; method: immunoSEQ multiplex PCR. The sample records just over 150,000 clones, around 74% being singletons. The chain uses TRBV9 and TRBJ2-3; TRBD1 might be the D (6 bases). Sequenced sample: PBMCs. The receptor comes from a female donor in good health and CMV-seronegative. As DNA, the CDR3 is TGTGCCAGCAGCGTCGATCCGGGCCACACAGGGTCAGATACGCAGTATTTT. The encoded protein is CASSVDPGHTGSDTQYF.